The 13 T cell receptor beta chains in this list originate from one sample, sequenced in a study of T cell changes during pregnancy in multiple sclerosis. Produced via immunoSEQ multiplex PCR; TCRdb's table is partial and in-frame only. The top ten clones hold approximately 3.4% of a sample with 55,000 to 75,000 clones, over 85% of them seen once. The material was CD8+ T cells from peripheral blood mononuclear cells, obtained in the second trimester of pregnancy. The receptors here all came from a female donor with multiple sclerosis, enrolled in a pregnancy study.

This chain connects TRBV14 to TRBJ1-2; maybe TRBD1 (5 bases). Trimming took 4 bases from V and 5 from J, leaving 20 bases between them. Germline lookup yields CDR1 SGHDN and CDR2 FVKESK. The CDR3 runs 16 residues. The CDR3 DNA reads as TGTGCCAGCAGCCCAAGGGAAAGCAGGGTTGGGTATGGCTACACCTTC. Amino acids: CASSPRESRVGYGYTF.

The sample holds a few counts of this clone. This chain uses TRBV5-6 with TRBJ1-1; D is possibly TRBD1 (6 bases). The CDR3 consists of 13 residues. From germline, CDR1 is SGHDT and CDR2 YYEEEE. V was cut by 0 bases and J by 11 bases, with 14 bases left in between. The CDR3 nucleotides are TGTGCCAGCAGCTTGGGGGGGCCCCGGACGGCTTTCTTT. Amino acids: CASSLGGPRTAFF.

The rearrangement uses TRBV7-2 and TRBJ2-5; no firm D call. The CDR3 is made up of 14 amino acids. CDR1 is SGHTA and CDR2 is FQGNSA in the germline V gene. Trimming stripped 5 bases from V and 2 bases from J, with 12 bases between. CDR3 coding DNA: TGTGCCAGCAGCCCAGTGTCGGGTCAAGAGACCCAGTACTTC. Translated: CASSPVSGQETQYF. Complete variable domain (other parts from reference TRBV7-2 and TRBJ2-5): GAGVSQSPSNKVTEKGKDVELRCDPISGHTALYWYRQSLGQGLEFLIYFQGNSAPDKSGLPSDRFSAERTGGSVSTLTIQRTQQEDSAVYLCASSPVSGQETQYFGPGTRLLVL.

The chain has TRBV27 and TRBJ2-7, with D possibly matching TRBD2 (7 bases). The V end was cut by 5 bases, the J end by 8 bases, with 16 bases between. Germline CDR1 is MNHEY and CDR2 is SMNVEV (reference sequence). This CDR3 has 13 residues. The CDR3 DNA sequence: TGTGCCAGCAGTCCCGACCTGGGGGGGCAGCAGTACTTC. Translating it yields CASSPDLGGQQYF.

The genes are TRBV6-5 and TRBJ2-4; D is perhaps TRBD2 (7 bases). The germline V gene encodes CDR1 MNHEY and CDR2 SVGAGI. The CDR3 sequence is 14 residues long. Trimming shortened V by 6 bases and J by 9 bases, and 18 bases separated the two germline ends. The CDR3 nucleotides are TGTGCCAGCAGGCCAGGGGCGGGGGTGGGCATTCAGTACTTC. Its protein product is CASRPGAGVGIQYF.

This chain uses TRBV2 with TRBJ2-1; 7 nucleotides match TRBD2. V was clipped by 4 bases and J by 4 bases; unmatched bases: 7. Germline CDR1 SNHLY, CDR2 FYNNEI. CDR3 length: 15 amino acids. The CDR3, as DNA: TGTGCCAGCAGTGCCCTCGCGGGGGTTTACAATGAGCAGTTCTTC. As protein: CASSALAGVYNEQFF.

The chain uses TRBV30 and TRBJ2-7; D is possibly TRBD1 (5 bases). This CDR3 region has 14 residues. Looked up from germline, CDR1 is GTSNPN and CDR2 is SVGIG (reference sequence). Trimming took off 1 base at V and 2 bases at J, with 12 bases between the two ends. The CDR3 spells CAWSEGQETYEQYF. The CDR3, as DNA: TGTGCCTGGAGTGAGGGGCAGGAAACCTACGAGCAGTACTTC.

The rearrangement uses TRBV4-1 and TRBJ2-6, with 9 bases that match TRBD1. Trimming took 5 bases from V and 3 from J; bases not matched to a gene: 5. The germline CDR1 and CDR2 sequences are MGHRA and YSYEKL. This CDR3 comprises 16 residues. The CDR3 loop reads CASSKQGAGGANVLTF. As DNA, the CDR3 is TGCGCCAGCAGCAAACAGGGGGCGGGTGGGGCCAACGTCCTGACTTTC.

The J gene is TRBJ2-1, the V gene TRBV5-1; the match to TRBD2 covers 7 bases. Looked up from germline, CDR1 is SGHRS and CDR2 is YFSETQ. The CDR3 is 16 residues long. Trimming at V came to 4 bases and at J to 6 bases, leaving 13 bases not matched to a gene. The CDR3 DNA reads TGCGCCAGCAGCCCGGATGGGGGGGAGGGGCGCAATGAGCAGTTCTTC. This gives the protein CASSPDGGEGRNEQFF.

This CDR3 is CASSQGHRDTQYF. CDR3 DNA sequence: TGCGCCAGCAGCCAGGGGCATAGGGATACGCAGTATTTT. V usage is TRBV4-1 and J usage is TRBJ2-3; maybe TRBD1 (5 bases). The CDR3 runs 13 residues. In germline, CDR1 is MGHRA, CDR2 YSYEKL. V was shortened by 3 bases and J by 6 bases, with 10 bases between the two germline ends.

V gene TRBV10-3 combines with J gene TRBJ2-5; D possibly corresponds to TRBD2 (6 bases). Germline CDR1 and CDR2: ENHRY and SYGVKD. The CDR3 is 14 amino acids. Trimming took off 4 bases at V and 5 bases at J, with 14 bases between the two ends. CDR3 sequence: CAISARGNGETQYF. In DNA, the CDR3 is TGTGCCATCAGTGCCCGCGGGAATGGTGAGACCCAGTACTTC.

In nucleotides, the CDR3 is TGTGCCAGCAGTTTATCGGTACTGTACGAGCAGTACTTC. Protein sequence: CASSLSVLYEQYF. The chain carries TRBV27 and TRBJ2-7; D call uncertain. The CDR3 contains 13 residues. V lost 0 bases and J 4 bases, leaving 7 bases between the germline ends. In germline, CDR1 is MNHEY, CDR2 SMNVEV (reference sequence).

The gene calls are TRBV2 and TRBJ2-1; 8 bases agree with TRBD2. Germline lookup yields CDR1 SNHLY and CDR2 FYNNEI. V lost 6 bases, J lost 1 base, and 5 bases stayed unmatched. CDR3 length equals 15 residues. CDR3 protein: CASRRTSLSYNEQFF. CDR3 nucleotide sequence: TGTGCCAGCAGACGGACTAGCCTTTCCTACAATGAGCAGTTCTTC. Based on the CDR3 plus reference TRBV2 and TRBJ2-1, the full variable domain is EPEVTQTPSHQVTQMGQEVILRCVPISNHLYFYWYRQILGQKVEFLVSFYNNEISEKSEIFDDQFSVERPDGSNFTLKIRSTKLEDSAMYFCASRRTSLSYNEQFFGPGTRLTVL.